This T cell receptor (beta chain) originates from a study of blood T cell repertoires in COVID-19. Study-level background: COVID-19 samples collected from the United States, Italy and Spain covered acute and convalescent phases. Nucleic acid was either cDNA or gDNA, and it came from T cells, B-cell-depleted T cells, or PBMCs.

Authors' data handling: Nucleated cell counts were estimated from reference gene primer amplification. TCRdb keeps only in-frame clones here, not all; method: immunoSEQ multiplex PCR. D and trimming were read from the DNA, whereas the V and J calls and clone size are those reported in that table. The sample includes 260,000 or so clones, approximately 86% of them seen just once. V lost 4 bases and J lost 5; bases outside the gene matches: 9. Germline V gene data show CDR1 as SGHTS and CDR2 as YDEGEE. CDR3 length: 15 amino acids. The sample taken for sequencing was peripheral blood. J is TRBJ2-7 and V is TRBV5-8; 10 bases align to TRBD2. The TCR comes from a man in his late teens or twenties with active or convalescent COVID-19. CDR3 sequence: CASSVFASGGHEQYF. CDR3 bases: TGTGCCAGCAGCGTGTTCGCTAGCGGGGGCCACGAGCAGTACTTC.